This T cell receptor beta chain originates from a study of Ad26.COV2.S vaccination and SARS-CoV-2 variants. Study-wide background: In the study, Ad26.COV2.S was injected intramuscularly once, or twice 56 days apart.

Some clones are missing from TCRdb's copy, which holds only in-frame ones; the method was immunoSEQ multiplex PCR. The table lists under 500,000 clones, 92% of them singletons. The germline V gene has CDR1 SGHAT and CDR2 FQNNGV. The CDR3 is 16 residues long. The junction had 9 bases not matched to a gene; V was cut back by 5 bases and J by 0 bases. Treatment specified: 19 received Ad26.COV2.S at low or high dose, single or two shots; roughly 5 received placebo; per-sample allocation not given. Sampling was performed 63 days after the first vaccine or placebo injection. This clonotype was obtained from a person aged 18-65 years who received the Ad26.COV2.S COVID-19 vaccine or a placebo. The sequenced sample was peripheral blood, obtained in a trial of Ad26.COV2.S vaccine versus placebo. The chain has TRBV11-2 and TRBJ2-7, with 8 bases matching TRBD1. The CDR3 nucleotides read TGTGCCAGCAGCCTCATAGGGACAGGTCGCTCCTACGAGCAGTACTTC. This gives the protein CASSLIGTGRSYEQYF.